This note documents a single T cell receptor beta chain sequence. This record belongs to a study of T cell responses to AZD1222 COVID-19 vaccine. The overall study: Whether given at about 4 or about 12 weeks, second doses were pooled.

Repertoires were generated with immunoSEQ multiplex PCR, while TCRdb's copy carries only in-frame clones and drops some. The sample consists of about 72,000 clones, roughly 84% of them appearing once. This clonotype originated in an adult in good health. The specimen was peripheral blood, collected on day 0 of AZD1222 vaccination.

CDR3 DNA sequence: TGTGCCAGCAGCCCCAACAGGGATCAGCCCCAGCATTTT. It codes for CASSPNRDQPQHF. The V and J genes are TRBV11-2 and TRBJ1-5; D may be TRBD1 (6 bases). Trimming shortened V by 5 bases and J by 5 bases, and 10 bases separated the two germline ends. The germline V gene has CDR1 SGHAT and CDR2 FQNNGV. This CDR3 has 13 residues.